This T cell receptor beta chain was captured in a study of blood T cell repertoires in COVID-19. Study details: Spain, Italy and the United States supplied samples that represented acute and convalescent COVID-19. The analysed material was cDNA or gDNA that came from T cells, B-cell-depleted T cells, or PBMCs.

Those enrolled in Seattle joined during active infection and were followed longitudinally afterward. Germline V gene sequence: CDR1 SQVTM, CDR2 ANQGSEA. V gave up 7 bases and J gave up 4 bases, with 16 bases separating them. CDR3 length: 13 amino acids. Per the study methods: Amplified reference gene primers provided the basis for estimating nucleated cell counts. Profiled with immunoSEQ multiplex PCR; TCRdb holds only in-frame clones, not every one. D and trimming were read from the DNA, whereas the V and J calls and clone size are those reported in that table. There are some 170,000 clones in the sample; just over 90% occur only once, and just under 2% lies in the top ten.

The sequenced material came from peripheral blood. The receptor comes from a woman aged 55-70 years with COVID-19, enrolled during active disease. This chain connects TRBV29-1 to TRBJ1-1, with D unclear. CDR3: CSGRVPAGTEAFF. The CDR3, as DNA: TGCAGCGGGAGGGTCCCTGCGGGCACTGAAGCTTTCTTT.